The entry below describes one T cell receptor beta chain. The source of the sample is a study of blood T cell repertoires in COVID-19. Study summary: Sites across the United States, Italy and Spain contributed samples from acute and convalescent COVID-19. T cells, B-cell-depleted T cells, or PBMCs provided the cDNA or gDNA that served as material.

Germline V gives CDR1 SGHRS, CDR2 YFSETQ. The CDR3 is 15 residues long. Trimming removed 3 bases from V and 1 base from J; junction bases left unmatched: 5. Authors' data handling: Amplified reference gene primers provided the basis for estimating nucleated cell counts. TCRdb's copy holds only in-frame clones and misses some; the assay was immunoSEQ multiplex PCR. The V and J calls and clone size were taken over from that table, and D and trimming were inferred from the DNA. This table holds fewer than 150,000 clones, about 91% found once. This receptor was obtained from a woman in her fifties or sixties with active or convalescent COVID-19. The sequenced material came from peripheral blood. This chain links TRBV5-1 with TRBJ2-3, with TRBD1 matching over 7 bases. CDR3 amino acids: CASSSQGVGTDTQYF. CDR3 bases: TGCGCCAGCAGCTCTCAGGGGGTCGGCACAGATACGCAGTATTTT.